A single sample gave rise to the 32 T cell receptor beta chains below, sequenced in a study of cytotoxic CD8 clonotypes in ibrutinib-treated CLL. The method was immunoSEQ multiplex PCR; TCRdb's version includes in-frame clones alone and lacks a portion of them. The sample holds 65,000 to 90,000 clones, approximately 87% seen once. The sample consisted of PBMCs, taken after 24 months of ibrutinib treatment. The receptors derive from a human donor with chronic lymphocytic leukemia.

The chain joins TRBV6-5 to TRBJ1-3; D uncertain. Looked up from germline, CDR1 is MNHEY and CDR2 is SVGAGI. V gave up 7 bases and J gave up 3 bases, with 7 bases separating them. The CDR3 length is 12 residues. CDR3: CASNWGGNTIYF. The CDR3 DNA follows: TGTGCCAGCAATTGGGGTGGAAACACCATATATTTT.

CDR3 sequence: CASSPRLAEETQYF. CDR3 coding DNA: TGTGCCAGCTCACCTCGACTAGCGGAAGAGACCCAGTACTTC. V is TRBV18 and J is TRBJ2-5; 9 bases line up with TRBD2. Losses at the gene ends were 3 bases for V and 3 bases for J; bases not matched to a gene: 2. This CDR3 has 14 amino acids. Germline CDR1 and CDR2: KGHSH and LQKENI.

This clone turned up a few times. This sequence joins TRBV28 and TRBJ2-7; 13 bases agree with TRBD2. The germline V gene has CDR1 MDHEN and CDR2 SYDVKM. The CDR3 totals 15 residues. V dropped 5 bases and J dropped 5; count of bases not matched to a gene: 6. Written as DNA, the CDR3 is TGTGCCAGCAGTCCGAGACTAGCGGGAGGCCACGAGCAGTACTTC. Its protein is CASSPRLAGGHEQYF.

V and J are TRBV30 and TRBJ2-1, with D perhaps TRBD1 (6 bases). CDR1 is GTSNPN and CDR2 is SVGIG in the germline V gene (reference sequence). Trimming took off 6 bases at V and 2 bases at J, with 14 bases between the two ends. The CDR3 runs 14 residues. The CDR3, as DNA: TGTGCCTGTATAAAAGGGGGAGCCTACAATGAGCAGTTCTTC. Its protein product is CACIKGGAYNEQFF.

This chain joins TRBV7-9 and TRBJ2-3; TRBD1 might be the D (5 bases). This CDR3 is built from 15 residues. V lost 4 bases and J 2 bases, leaving 13 bases between the germline ends. CDR1 is SEHNR and CDR2 is FQNEAQ in the germline V gene (reference sequence). In DNA, the CDR3 is TGTGCCAGCAGCTCACGTCAGGGATACACAGATACGCAGTATTTT. Its translation is CASSSRQGYTDTQYF. Using reference TRBV7-9 and TRBJ2-3 for the parts outside the CDR3, the full variable domain is DTGVSQNPRHKITKRGQNVTFRCDPISEHNRLYWYRQTLGQGPEFLTYFQNEAQLEKSRLLSDRFSAERPKGSFSTLEIQRTEQGDSAMYLCASSSRQGYTDTQYFGPGTRLTVL.

The J gene is TRBJ2-1, the V gene TRBV5-1; 14 bases fit TRBD2. The CDR3 sequence is 15 residues long. With V trimmed by 3 bases and J by 12 bases, 8 bases remained unmatched. Germline CDR1 SGHRS, CDR2 YFSETQ. The CDR3 DNA follows: TGCGCCAGCAGCTCCCCGGGACTAGCGGGAGAAGGGCAGTTCTTC. It specifies CASSSPGLAGEGQFF.

J is TRBJ1-4 and V is TRBV7-8, with 8 bases aligning to TRBD1. Germline CDR1 is SGHVS and CDR2 is FQNEAQ. Trimming took 3 bases from V and 13 from J; bases not matched to a gene: 13. The CDR3 sequence is 15 residues long. As DNA, the CDR3 is TGTGCCAGCAGCTTTTCCAGGGGGCGCCGGGGAGGACTGTTTTTT. This sequence encodes CASSFSRGRRGGLFF.

The V and J genes are TRBV9 and TRBJ2-7; TRBD1 agrees at 8 bases. V dropped 0 bases and J dropped 6; count of bases not matched to a gene: 8. The CDR3 covers 15 residues. Germline V lookup: CDR1 SGDLS, CDR2 YYNGEE. The CDR3 sequence: CASSVGANQGAEQYF. CDR3 bases: TGTGCCAGCAGCGTAGGCGCGAACCAGGGGGCCGAGCAGTACTTC.

The chain joins TRBV6-6 to TRBJ2-3, with D maybe TRBD2 (5 bases). Germline CDR1 is MNHNY and CDR2 is SVGAGI (reference sequence). There are 15 residues in the CDR3. The ends were cut back, 4 bases at V and 5 bases at J, with 16 bases in the middle. The CDR3 nucleotides are TGTGCCAGCAGTTCTCAGCGAGGGCTTTTAGATACGCAGTATTTT. This sequence encodes CASSSQRGLLDTQYF.

This sequence joins TRBV30 and TRBJ1-2; D uncertain. CDR3 length: 12 residues. Trimming removed 0 bases at V and 4 bases at J, with 6 bases between. Germline CDR1 GTSNPN, CDR2 SVGIG (reference sequence). This CDR3 is CAWSVGPYGYTF. The CDR3 DNA is TGTGCCTGGAGTGTTGGGCCCTATGGCTACACCTTC. Full variable domain (rest looked up from reference TRBV30 and TRBJ1-2): SQTIHQWPATLVQPVGSPLSLECTVEGTSNPNLYWYRQAAGRGLQLLFYSVGIGQISSEVPQNLSASRPQDRQFILSSKKLLLSDSGFYLCAWSVGPYGYTFGSGTRLTVV.

This rearrangement joins TRBV30 to TRBJ2-5; 9 bases match TRBD1. The germline gives CDR1 GTSNPN, CDR2 SVGIG (reference sequence). V was pared by 5 bases and J by 5 bases, with 9 bases of the junction left unmatched. This CDR3 comprises 14 residues. For the CDR3, the DNA is TGTGCCTGGGGCGGGGGACAGGGTAGGGAGACCCAGTACTTC. This encodes CAWGGGQGRETQYF.

The V gene is TRBV7-2, the J gene TRBJ2-3, with TRBD2 matching 8 bases. Losses at the gene ends were 5 bases for V and 6 bases for J; bases not matched to a gene: 16. The CDR3 extends over 17 amino acids. Germline V gives CDR1 SGHTA, CDR2 FQGNSA. The CDR3 loop reads CASSHNGLAGPPDTQYF. The CDR3 region has the DNA TGTGCCAGCAGCCATAACGGGCTAGCGGGCCCCCCGGATACGCAGTATTTT.

The V and J genes are TRBV6-5 and TRBJ2-7, with 8 bases fitting TRBD2. The CDR3 extends over 15 amino acids. Germline CDR1 is MNHEY and CDR2 is SVGAGI. V shed 6 bases and J 1 base; nucleotides not matched to a gene: 8. DNA of the CDR3: TGTGCCAGCAGCCGAACCGGGACTAGTTCCTACGAGCAGTACTTC. Protein: CASSRTGTSSYEQYF.

The V gene is TRBV28, the J gene TRBJ2-3; 10 bases fit TRBD2. V was pared by 6 bases and J by 3 bases, with 3 bases of the junction left unmatched. The CDR3 totals 14 residues. The germline gives CDR1 MDHEN, CDR2 SYDVKM. CDR3 amino acids: CASRRSGRTDTQYF. The CDR3 region has the DNA TGTGCCAGCAGACGTAGCGGGAGGACAGATACGCAGTATTTT.

This clone was counted between two and nine times. This chain joins TRBV9 and TRBJ2-6; D uncertain. This CDR3 comprises 16 residues. Germline V gene sequence: CDR1 SGDLS, CDR2 YYNGEE. The V gene lost 0 bases and the J gene lost 0 bases, with 7 bases spanning the gap. CDR3 loop: CASSVGAGSGANVLTF. CDR3 in DNA: TGTGCCAGCAGCGTAGGTGCAGGCTCTGGGGCCAACGTCCTGACTTTC.

This clone was seen a handful of times. V usage is TRBV2 and J usage is TRBJ1-2, with 8 bases fitting TRBD1. This CDR3 region has 15 residues. The V and J ends lost 7 bases and 2 bases, in that order; junction bases with no gene match: 9. The germline gives CDR1 SNHLY, CDR2 FYNNEI. Here the CDR3 reads CASTATGESNYGYTF. In DNA, the CDR3 is TGTGCCAGCACAGCGACAGGGGAGTCGAACTATGGCTACACCTTC.

The chain joins TRBV7-3 to TRBJ2-1; 8 nucleotides line up with TRBD2. The CDR3 runs 14 residues. The trim removed 2 bases at V and 7 bases at J, leaving 4 bases unmatched. Germline V CDR1 and CDR2: SGHTA, FQGTGA. The CDR3 bases are TGTGCCAGCAGCTTAGCGGGAGGTTGGAATGAGCAGTTCTTC. This sequence encodes CASSLAGGWNEQFF.

This clone was seen a few times. The chain uses TRBV27 and TRBJ2-3; 14 bases are shared with TRBD2. In germline, CDR1 is MNHEY, CDR2 SMNVEV (reference sequence). This CDR3 is built from 17 residues. Trimming cost V 4 bases and J 3 bases; bases outside gene matches: 6. The CDR3 is CASSSTGLAGGTDTQYF. The DNA for the CDR3 is TGTGCCAGCAGTTCTACTGGACTAGCGGGAGGTACAGATACGCAGTATTTT.

A single count supports this clone. The V and J genes are TRBV19 and TRBJ1-5; tentatively, D is TRBD1 (5 bases). The CDR3 covers 15 residues. Germline lookup yields CDR1 LNHDA and CDR2 SQIVND (reference sequence). The V end was cut by 3 bases, the J end by 7 bases, with 16 bases between. The CDR3 DNA is TGTGCCAGTAGTATTCGGTCAGGGACGTACCAGCCCCAGCATTTT. Translating it yields CASSIRSGTYQPQHF.

The chain has TRBV6-6 and TRBJ1-5; D unresolved. The CDR3 length is 12 residues. Trimming stripped 9 bases from V and 0 bases from J, with 6 bases between. CDR1 MNHNY and CDR2 SVGAGI come from the germline V gene (reference sequence). The DNA for the CDR3 is TGTGCCAGTCAACTTAGCAATCAGCCCCAGCATTTT. Translated, it gives CASQLSNQPQHF.

The V gene is TRBV2, the J gene TRBJ1-6, with a possible D match to TRBD1 (5 bases). The germline V gene encodes CDR1 SNHLY and CDR2 FYNNEI. The CDR3 runs 16 residues. Between the trimmed V and J ends, which lost 3 bases and 6 bases, there was a span of 15 bases. For the CDR3, the DNA is TGTGCCAGCAGTGATAACAGGCGGAAGGGTAATTCACCCCTCCACTTT. Translating gives CASSDNRRKGNSPLHF.

This clone was seen more than once but under ten times. The CDR3 DNA follows: TGTGCCAGTGGGACTAGCGGGAGGAATGAGCAGTTCTTC. It translates to CASGTSGRNEQFF. The chain recombines TRBV28 with TRBJ2-1; TRBD2 matches 15 bases. Germline V gene data show CDR1 as MDHEN and CDR2 as SYDVKM. The CDR3 spans 13 residues. V lost 9 bases, J lost 7 bases, and 1 base stayed unmatched.

This clone showed up just a few times. At one end, the junction sequence differs from germline, possibly due to a read error. V is TRBV5-4 and J is TRBJ2-1, with D possibly TRBD2 on 6 matching bases. The CDR3 contains 18 residues. Germline V gene data show CDR1 as SGHNT and CDR2 as YYREEE (reference sequence). The CDR3: CASSQDLQEGLLDNEQFF. CDR3 DNA: TGCGCCAGCAGCCAAGATCTTCAGGAGGGCCTGTTGGACAATGAGCAGTTCTTC.

The chain recombines TRBV5-5 with TRBJ2-3; D call uncertain. Per the germline V gene, CDR1 is SGHKS and CDR2 is YYEKEE (reference sequence). CDR3 length equals 15 residues. V gave up 1 base and J gave up 0 bases, with 9 bases separating them. CDR3 loop: CASSLSWSSTDTQYF. CDR3 coding DNA: TGTGCCAGCAGCTTGAGTTGGAGTAGCACAGATACGCAGTATTTT.

The chain is built from TRBV9 and TRBJ2-3, with 12 bases identical to TRBD2. With V trimmed by 4 bases and J by 1 base, 4 bases remained unmatched. CDR1 SGDLS and CDR2 YYNGEE come from the germline V gene. This CDR3 has 16 residues. The CDR3 coding sequence is TGTGCCAGCAGCACTAGACTAGCGGGAGGCACAGATACGCAGTATTTT. Encoded protein: CASSTRLAGGTDTQYF.

CDR3 DNA: TGTGCCAGCTCACCACAGGCGGGAGAAACAGATACGCAGTATTTT. Protein sequence: CASSPQAGETDTQYF. The rearrangement links TRBV18 to TRBJ2-3; 7 bases align to TRBD2. V lost 1 base and J lost 3; bases outside the gene matches: 4. This CDR3 comprises 15 residues. CDR1 and CDR2 (germline): KGHSH, LQKENI.

The chain combines TRBV6-5 with TRBJ2-7; 10 nucleotides line up with TRBD2. The V gene end was trimmed by 6 bases and the J gene end by 2 bases; junction bases not matched to a gene: 4. This CDR3 contains 14 residues. The germline V gene has CDR1 MNHEY and CDR2 SVGAGI. The CDR3 DNA reads as TGTGCCAGCAGGAGCGGGAGGGGAACCTACGAGCAGTACTTC. This gives the protein CASRSGRGTYEQYF.

CDR3 residues: CASSLGPGEETQYF. CDR3 bases: TGTGCCAGCAGCTTAGGTCCAGGAGAAGAGACCCAGTACTTC. The gene calls are TRBV11-3 and TRBJ2-5; D gene ambiguous. The CDR3 is 14 residues long. The germline V gene has CDR1 SGHNT and CDR2 YENEEA. V was trimmed by 1 base and J by 3 bases, leaving 9 bases between them. Full variable domain (rest looked up from reference TRBV11-3 and TRBJ2-5): EAGVVQSPRYKIIEKKQPVAFWCNPISGHNTLYWYLQNLGQGPELLIRYENEEAVDDSQLPKDRFSAERLKGVDSTLKIQPAELGDSAVYLCASSLGPGEETQYFGPGTRLLVL.

V and J are TRBV30 and TRBJ2-2; D gene ambiguous. The CDR3 loop spans 15 amino acids. Trimming cost V 2 bases and J 5 bases, with 15 bases left between them. Germline V lookup: CDR1 GTSNPN, CDR2 SVGIG (reference sequence). The CDR3 DNA reads as TGTGCCTGGAGTCCCATACAGCGAAATACCGGGGAGCTGTTTTTT. Its protein is CAWSPIQRNTGELFF. Complete variable domain (other parts from reference TRBV30 and TRBJ2-2): SQTIHQWPATLVQPVGSPLSLECTVEGTSNPNLYWYRQAAGRGLQLLFYSVGIGQISSEVPQNLSASRPQDRQFILSSKKLLLSDSGFYLCAWSPIQRNTGELFFGEGSRLTVL.

This clone was counted only a few times. The V call is TRBV11-2, the J call TRBJ2-4; D uncertain. Germline CDR1 and CDR2: SGHAT and FQNNGV. The V end was cut by 5 bases, the J end by 1 base, with 18 bases between. The CDR3 has 17 amino acids. In DNA, the CDR3 is TGTGCCAGCAGCACCCCCCGTAGGACCGTGGCCAAAAACATTCAGTACTTC. It encodes CASSTPRRTVAKNIQYF.

This clone was picked up a small number of times. This chain connects TRBV18 to TRBJ2-2; D might be TRBD2 (7 bases). V lost 3 bases, J lost 6 bases, and 11 bases lay in between. The germline gives CDR1 KGHSH, CDR2 LQKENI. CDR3 size: 14 residues. The CDR3 DNA reads TGTGCCAGCTCACCCACAGGGAGGGCCGGGGAGCTGTTTTTT. It is translated as CASSPTGRAGELFF.

The chain carries TRBV7-2 and TRBJ2-7; TRBD2 agrees at 8 bases. V shed 4 bases and J 4 bases; nucleotides not matched to a gene: 9. This CDR3 is 15 amino acids long. CDR1 SGHTA and CDR2 FQGNSA come from the germline V gene. The CDR3 sequence is CASSSSSGGAYEQYF. The CDR3, as DNA: TGTGCCAGCAGCTCCTCTTCCGGGGGGGCTTACGAGCAGTACTTC.